This T cell receptor beta chain was sequenced for a study of blood T cell repertoires in COVID-19. Germline loops: CDR1 SGHTA, CDR2 FQGTGA. This CDR3 has 13 amino acids. The V gene lost 3 bases and the J gene lost 2 bases, with 7 bases spanning the gap. Per the authors' pipeline: For nucleated cells, counts were estimated from reference gene primer amplification. Assay used: immunoSEQ multiplex PCR; TCRdb lists only in-frame clones, some missing. V, J and clone size derive from that table, while D and trimming were established from the DNA sequence. The table has under 350,000 clones, 83% seen once. The TCR originated in a woman aged 45-65 years who had recovered from COVID-19. Material for sequencing was peripheral blood. The rearrangement links TRBV7-3 to TRBJ2-5; D may be TRBD2 (6 bases). This chain's CDR3 is CASSFSGQETQYF. CDR3 DNA: TGTGCCAGCAGCTTTAGCGGACAAGAGACCCAGTACTTC.